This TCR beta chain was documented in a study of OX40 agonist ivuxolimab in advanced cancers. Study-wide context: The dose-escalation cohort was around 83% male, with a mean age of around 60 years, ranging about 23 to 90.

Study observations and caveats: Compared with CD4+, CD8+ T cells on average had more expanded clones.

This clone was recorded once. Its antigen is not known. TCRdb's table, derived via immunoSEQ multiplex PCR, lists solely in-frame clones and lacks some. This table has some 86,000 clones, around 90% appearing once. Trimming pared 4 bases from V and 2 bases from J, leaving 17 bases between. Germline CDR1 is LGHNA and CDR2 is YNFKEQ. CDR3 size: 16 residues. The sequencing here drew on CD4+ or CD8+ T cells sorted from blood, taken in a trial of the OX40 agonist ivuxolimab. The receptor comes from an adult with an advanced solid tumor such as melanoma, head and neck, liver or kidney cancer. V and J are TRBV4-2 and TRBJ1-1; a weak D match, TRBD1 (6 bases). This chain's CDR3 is CASSPNRRGYNTEAFF. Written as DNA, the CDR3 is TGTGCCAGCAGCCCCAACCGCAGGGGATATAACACTGAAGCTTTCTTT.